These T cell receptor beta chains were read from a single sample in a study of graft-versus-host responses after intestinal transplantation. Sequencing used immunoSEQ multiplex PCR; TCRdb keeps in-frame clones, though not all of them. The table records about 63,000 clones, 75% to 90% of them present only once. The specimen comprised ileum tissue, sampled less than 400 days after transplant. The receptors here all came from a human patient who received an intestinal transplant, so some T cells may come from the graft donor. Both conserved end residues are part of each CDR3.

cdr3_aa j_call v_call cdr3_length
CASSGGTGYNSPLHF TRBJ1-6 TRBV2 15
CASSVDRAYEQYF TRBJ2-7 TRBV2 13
CASSLGQVRGELFF TRBJ2-2 TRBV5-1 14
CASRYTGGAAEKLFF TRBJ1-4 TRBV28 15
CASSFEVASGNTIYF TRBJ1-3 TRBV6-6 15
CASSLWTGATGELFF TRBJ2-2 TRBV5-1 15
CASSSGYNEQFF TRBJ2-1 TRBV7-6 12
CASSSRDSMNTEAFF TRBJ1-1 TRBV11-2 15
CASSFLNTEAFF TRBJ1-1 TRBV27 12
CASRESGDYNYGYTF TRBJ1-2 TRBV6-5 15
CASTGEQETQYF TRBJ2-5 TRBV6-1 12
CASGLTALNRGLNEQYF NA TRBV12-5 17
CATSRVGGGGYEQYF TRBJ2-7 TRBV15 15
CASSESNEKLFF TRBJ1-4 TRBV10-2 12
CASRGTEPNQPQHF TRBJ1-5 TRBV21-1 14
CASSSRQGANYGYTF TRBJ1-2 TRBV6-5 15
CASSYSGIYEQYF TRBJ2-7 TRBV6-5 13
CASSFFRGNEKLFF TRBJ1-4 TRBV5-1 14
CASSPLAGGQNEQFF TRBJ2-1 TRBV6-5 15
CASSSLAGGPYEQYF TRBJ2-7 TRBV6-1 15
CASGGLAGSEQYF TRBJ2-7 TRBV6-5 13
CATGEETQYF TRBJ2-5 TRBV19 10
CVRSLSGGPRRSYEQYF TRBJ2-7 TRBV7-5 17
CASSDQGAYEQYF TRBJ2-7 TRBV2 13
CASSPSSRGRSYNSPLHF TRBJ1-6 TRBV5-1 18
CASSLNPLAPQHF TRBJ1-5 TRBV7-2 13
CASSGRTAAQPQHF TRBJ1-5 TRBV6-5 14
CASSLEPPEGNEKLFF TRBJ1-4 TRBV5-1 16
CASSEQGYEQYF TRBJ2-7 TRBV6-1 12
CASISGTVNEKLFF TRBJ1-4 TRBV28 14
CASSSEHPLSSYEQYF TRBJ2-7 TRBV5-1 16
CASSLRLANTGELFF TRBJ2-2 TRBV5-1 15
CASTSRPPGEQYF TRBJ2-7 TRBV6-5 13
CASSPPELAEDHEQFF TRBJ2-1 TRBV7-9 16
CASSGGLAGGPGTDTQYF TRBJ2-3 TRBV2 18
CASSYSYRYNEQFF TRBJ2-1 TRBV6-5 14
CASSYGGLNTEAFF TRBJ1-1 TRBV6-5 14
CASSYSWTSSFYEQYF TRBJ2-7 TRBV6-5 16
CASSPWGGQAFF TRBJ1-1 TRBV5-6 12
CASSLGGGARTGELFF TRBJ2-2 TRBV7-8 16